This T cell receptor beta chain comes out of a study of Ad26.COV2.S vaccination and SARS-CoV-2 variants. About the study: Intramuscularly, Ad26.COV2.S was given either once or twice, 56 days apart.

Findings and limits, study-wide: Vaccine and placebo groups showed comparable non-spike TCR breadth. It is possible that the TCR breadth and depth analyses underestimated the total T cell responses.

This CDR3 region has 14 residues. V was shortened by 3 bases and J by 1 base, with 9 bases between the two germline ends. Per germline, CDR1 MNHEY and CDR2 SMNVEV (reference sequence). In the case of this clone: The antigen is unknown.

TCRdb keeps only in-frame clones here, not all; method: immunoSEQ multiplex PCR. The table records hundreds of thousands of clones, roughly 81% of them present only once. Treatment here: about 20 received Ad26.COV2.S at low or high dose, single or two shots; roughly five received placebo; per-sample allocation not given. Collection of samples fell on day 63 after the first vaccine or placebo injection. Sequencing used peripheral blood, obtained in a trial of Ad26.COV2.S vaccine versus placebo. This TCR derives from a person aged 18 to 59 who received the Ad26.COV2.S COVID-19 vaccine or a placebo. This chain connects TRBV27 to TRBJ1-1; D is uncertain. CDR3 bases: TGTGCCAGCAGTTTCGGACGGACGAACACTGAAGCTTTCTTT. It encodes CASSFGRTNTEAFF.